These T cell receptor beta chains were read from a single sample in a study of T cell repertoires in cytomegalovirus infection. TCRdb recomputed calls from the reads with MiXCR, one row per CDR3 protein. This sample has hundreds of thousands of distinct CDR3 sequences, with roughly a third found just once. Their antigen targets remain unknown. The starting material was cultured PBMCs, obtained from culture after CMV antigen stimulation. These receptor sequences come from a human donor in good health (CMV status not recorded). Some clones in this sample may be carry-over from other donors' samples. The CDR3 runs from the conserved cysteine through the conserved F or W. D genes are given only for firm matches. Size is omitted from some rows. Given values are once, few, many or a class for expanded clones.

CDR3 protein: CASSPKLAIVGFF
CDR3 DNA: TGTGCCAGCAGCCCCAAACTAGCAATTGTTGGGTTCTTC
D gene: -
J gene: TRBJ2-1
clone size: -
V gene: TRBV11-2

CDR3 protein: CASSYSVGDTGELFF
CDR3 DNA: TGTGCCAGCAGTTACTCAGTGGGGGACACCGGGGAGCTGTTTTTT
D gene: -
J gene: TRBJ2-2
clone size: -
V gene: TRBV6-5

CDR3 protein: CASSSEGTGTEAFF
CDR3 DNA: TGTGCCAGCAGTTCTGAGGGCACCGGGACTGAAGCTTTCTTT
D gene: -
J gene: TRBJ1-1
clone size: few
V gene: TRBV2

CDR3 protein: CASSLEGTGNNEQFF
CDR3 DNA: TGTGCCAGCAGCTTAGAGGGGACAGGGAACAATGAGCAGTTCTTC
D gene: TRBD1
J gene: TRBJ2-1
clone size: few
V gene: TRBV7-8

CDR3 protein: CASSLTPTGEKLFF
CDR3 DNA: TGTGCCAGCAGTTTAACGCCGACAGGGGAAAAACTGTTTTTT
D gene: TRBD1
J gene: TRBJ1-4
clone size: few
V gene: TRBV27

CDR3 protein: CASSLAASGRQNEQYF
CDR3 DNA: TGTGCCAGCAGCTTGGCCGCTAGCGGGAGGCAGAACGAGCAGTACTTC
D gene: TRBD2
J gene: TRBJ2-7
clone size: few
V gene: TRBV5-4

CDR3 protein: CASSLWDLDTQYF
CDR3 DNA: TGTGCCAGCAGTTTATGGGACTTAGATACGCAGTATTTT
D gene: -
J gene: TRBJ2-3
clone size: -
V gene: TRBV12-3/TRBV12-4

CDR3 protein: CATSRDRELAGAMYF
CDR3 DNA: TGTGCCACCAGCAGAGATCGGGAATTAGCGGGGGCGATGTATTTT
D gene: TRBD2
J gene: TRBJ2-3
clone size: few
V gene: TRBV15

CDR3 protein: CASSFRRGQLNTEAFF
CDR3 DNA: TGTGCCAGCAGCTTCCGAAGGGGACAGCTGAACACTGAAGCTTTCTTT
D gene: TRBD1
J gene: TRBJ1-1
clone size: -
V gene: TRBV7-6

CDR3 protein: CATSRGRVGLMDYGYTF
CDR3 DNA: TGTGCCACCAGCAGAGGGAGGGTTGGATTAATGGACTATGGCTACACCTTC
D gene: -
J gene: TRBJ1-2
clone size: few
V gene: TRBV15